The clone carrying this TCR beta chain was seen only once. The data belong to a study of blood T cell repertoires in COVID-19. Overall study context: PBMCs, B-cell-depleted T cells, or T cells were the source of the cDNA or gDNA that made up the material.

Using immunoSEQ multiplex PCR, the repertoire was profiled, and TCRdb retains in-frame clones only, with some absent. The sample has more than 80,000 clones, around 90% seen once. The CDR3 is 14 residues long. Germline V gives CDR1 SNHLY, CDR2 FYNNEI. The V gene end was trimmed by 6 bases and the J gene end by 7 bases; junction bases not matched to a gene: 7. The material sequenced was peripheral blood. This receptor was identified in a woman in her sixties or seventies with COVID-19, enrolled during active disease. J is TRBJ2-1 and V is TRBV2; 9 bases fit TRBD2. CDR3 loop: CASRGLAGWNEQFF. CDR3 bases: TGTGCCAGCAGAGGGCTAGCGGGGTGGAATGAGCAGTTCTTC.